A single T cell receptor (beta chain) is shown here with its context. The antigen is not known. During cDNA synthesis, UMIs that each contained a 6-nucleotide sample barcode were added by means of template switching. After re-calling the 5' RACE reads, TCRdb lists one entry per CDR3 protein, DNA absent. Its table lists around 150,000 distinct CDR3 sequences. Germline V lookup: CDR1 DFQATT, CDR2 SNEGSKA (reference sequence). This CDR3 has 13 amino acids. This sample was taken from a study of monozygotic twins with inflammatory bowel disease. Study outcomes and limitations: No separation of different T cell subtypes was possible. Researchers report that IBD patients shared fewer clonotypes with others than healthy twins, especially amid disease activity. Comparison of concordant versus discordant twins revealed no difference in repertoire similarity, possibly due to limited power.

This clonotype was obtained from a human donor with ulcerative colitis or Crohn's disease, or a healthy co-twin of an affected twin (not recorded which). The sequencing sample was made of blood. The chain has TRBV20-1 and TRBJ1-5; TCRdb names TRBD1, which stays unverified in the absence of DNA. The CDR3 spells CRDEGYSNQPQHF.